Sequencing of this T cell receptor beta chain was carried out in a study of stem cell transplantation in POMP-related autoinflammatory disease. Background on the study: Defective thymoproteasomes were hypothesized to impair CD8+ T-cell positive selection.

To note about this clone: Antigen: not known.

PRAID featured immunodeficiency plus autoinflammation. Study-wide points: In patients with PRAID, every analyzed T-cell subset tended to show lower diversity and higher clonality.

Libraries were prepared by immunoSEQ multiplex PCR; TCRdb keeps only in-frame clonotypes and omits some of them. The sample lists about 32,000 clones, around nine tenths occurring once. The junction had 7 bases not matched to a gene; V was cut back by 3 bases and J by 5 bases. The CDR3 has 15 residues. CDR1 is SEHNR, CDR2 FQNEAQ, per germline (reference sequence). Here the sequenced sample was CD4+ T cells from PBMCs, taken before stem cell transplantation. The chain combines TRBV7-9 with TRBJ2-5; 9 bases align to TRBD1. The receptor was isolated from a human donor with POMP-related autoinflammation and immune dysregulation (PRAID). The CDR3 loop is CASSFTGGGVETQYF. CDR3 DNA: TGTGCCAGCAGCTTTACAGGGGGCGGAGTGGAGACCCAGTACTTC.